Listed here is a single TCR beta chain. Its antigen is as yet unknown. Other DNA sequences within the sample encode an identical CDR3. TCRdb's copy holds only in-frame clones and misses some; the assay was immunoSEQ multiplex PCR. Of approximately 200,000 clones in the sample, about 89% were seen once. The record originates from a study of T cell responses to AZD1222 COVID-19 vaccine. Regarding the study as a whole: Mapped onto spike, vaccine-associated CD4 TCRs spanned it and were dominant at 160-218 and 743-854.

Pooled in the analysis were second doses at about 4 or about 12 weeks. The sequencing used peripheral blood, collected 28 days after the second AZD1222 dose. The receptor's source is an adult who received the AZD1222 COVID-19 vaccine.

The CDR3 loop is CASSPNYGYTF. CDR3 in DNA: TGTGCCAGCAGCCCCAACTATGGCTACACCTTC. The rearrangement uses TRBV3-1 (or the pseudogene TRBV3-2) and TRBJ1-2; D remains ambiguous. Germline CDR1 and CDR2: LGHDT and YNNKEL (reference sequence). CDR3 length: 11 amino acids. V lost 4 bases and J lost 2, with 2 bases in between.